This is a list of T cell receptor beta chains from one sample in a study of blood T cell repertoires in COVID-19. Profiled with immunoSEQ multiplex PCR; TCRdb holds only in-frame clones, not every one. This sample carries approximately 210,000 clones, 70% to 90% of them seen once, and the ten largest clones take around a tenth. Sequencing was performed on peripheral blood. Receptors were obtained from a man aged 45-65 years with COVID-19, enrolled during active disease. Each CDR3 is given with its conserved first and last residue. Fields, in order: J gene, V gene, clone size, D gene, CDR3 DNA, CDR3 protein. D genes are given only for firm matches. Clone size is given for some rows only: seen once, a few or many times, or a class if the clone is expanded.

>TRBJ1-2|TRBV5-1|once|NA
TGCGCCAGCAGCTCCCAGGGTGACTATGGCTACACCTTC
CASSSQGDYGYTF
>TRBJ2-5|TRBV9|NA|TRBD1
TGTGCCAGCAGCGTCGGACAGGGGGCTTTAGAGACCCAGTACTTC
CASSVGQGALETQYF
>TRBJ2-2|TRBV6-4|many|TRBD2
TGTGCCAGCAGTAGCGGGAAAGACACCGGGGAGCTGTTTTTT
CASSSGKDTGELFF
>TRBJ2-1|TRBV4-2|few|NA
TGTGCCAGCAGCCAAGAGGGACTGGGGAACAATGAGCAGTTCTTC
CASSQEGLGNNEQFF
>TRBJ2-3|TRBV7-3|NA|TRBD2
TGTGCCAGCAGCTCTAGCGGGGGAAGCACAGATACGCAGTATTTT
CASSSSGGSTDTQYF
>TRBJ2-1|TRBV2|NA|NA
TGTGCCAGCGGAGGCCCCAATGAGCAGTTCTTC
CASGGPNEQFF
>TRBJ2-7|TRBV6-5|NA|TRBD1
TGTGCCAGCAGCCGACAGGGCTTGAACTCCTACGAGCAGTACTTC
CASSRQGLNSYEQYF
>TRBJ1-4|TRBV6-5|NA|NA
TGTGCCAGCAGTACCGGACGGGAAAATGAAAAACTGTTTTTT
CASSTGRENEKLFF
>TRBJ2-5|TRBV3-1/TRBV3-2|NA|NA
TGTGCCAGCAGTCCTTTGGGGGGCCAAGAGACCCAGTACTTC
CASSPLGGQETQYF
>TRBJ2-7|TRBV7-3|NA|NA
TGTGCCAGCAGCTTAACTGGGGGCATCACCTACGAGCAGTACTTC
CASSLTGGITYEQYF
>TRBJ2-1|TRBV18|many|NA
TGTGCCAGCTCACCAGGCCGGGGGTTCAATGAGCAGTTCTTC
CASSPGRGFNEQFF
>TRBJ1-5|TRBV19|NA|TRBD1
TGTGCCAGTAGTATGGGACCGGGACAGGGAGGGCGCGGCAATCAGCCCCAGCATTTT
CASSMGPGQGGRGNQPQHF
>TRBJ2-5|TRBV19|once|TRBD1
TGTGCCAGTAGTATCACAGGGGATAGGCAAGAGACCCAGTACTTC
CASSITGDRQETQYF
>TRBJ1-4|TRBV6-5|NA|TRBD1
TGTGCCAGCAGGACAGGGCGTCTCGGTGAAAAACTGTTTTTT
CASRTGRLGEKLFF
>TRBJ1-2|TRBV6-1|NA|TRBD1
TGTGCCAGCAGTGAAGACGCCAGGGGGTATGGCTACACCTTC
CASSEDARGYGYTF
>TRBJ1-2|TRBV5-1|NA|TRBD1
TGCGCCAGCAGCTTGGGTAGGACAGGGGGCAACTATGGCTACACCTTC
CASSLGRTGGNYGYTF
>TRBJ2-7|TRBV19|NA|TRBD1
TGTGCCAGTAGTAGGCCGGGACAGGGACCCTACGAGCAGTACTTC
CASSRPGQGPYEQYF
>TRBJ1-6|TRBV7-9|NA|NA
TGTGCCAGCAGCAAGGACAGCCCCTATAATTCACCCCTCCACTTT
CASSKDSPYNSPLHF
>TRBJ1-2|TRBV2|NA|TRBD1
TGTGCCAGCAGTATTCAACAGGGGGCGGTTGGCTACACCTTC
CASSIQQGAVGYTF
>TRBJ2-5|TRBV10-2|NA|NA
TGCGCCAGCAGCCACCGCAGGGGAGGGGAGACCCAGTACTTC
CASSHRRGGETQYF
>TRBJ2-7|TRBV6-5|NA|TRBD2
TGTGCCAGCAGAAGACTAGCGGGGCCGATTTACGAGCAGTACTTC
CASRRLAGPIYEQYF
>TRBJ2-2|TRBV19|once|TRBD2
TGTGCCAGTGCGGGAGCGGGGGGGGTGAACACCGGGGAGCTGTTTTTT
CASAGAGGVNTGELFF
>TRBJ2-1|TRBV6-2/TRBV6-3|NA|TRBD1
TGTGCCAGCAGTTTCTATTCCGGGACAGGGTATGGGAATGAGCAGTTCTTC
CASSFYSGTGYGNEQFF
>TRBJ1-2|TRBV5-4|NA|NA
TGTGCCAGCAGCTTGGCAGGAACTAACTATGGCTACACCTTC
CASSLAGTNYGYTF
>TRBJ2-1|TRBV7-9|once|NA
TGTGCCAGCAGACGGGGTGACAATGAGCAGTTCTTC
CASRRGDNEQFF
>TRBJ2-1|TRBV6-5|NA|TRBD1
TGTGCCAGCAGAAGGGACAGGGGCTCCTACAATGAGCAGTTCTTC
CASRRDRGSYNEQFF
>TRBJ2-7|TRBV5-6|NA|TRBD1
TGTGCCAGCAGCCACACTACGGTGGTTGGACAGGGGGCCCACGAGCAGTACTTC
CASSHTTVVGQGAHEQYF
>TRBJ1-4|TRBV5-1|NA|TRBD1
TGCGCCAGCAGCTCGGGACAGGGCGAAGGAGAACTGTTTTTT
CASSSGQGEGELFF
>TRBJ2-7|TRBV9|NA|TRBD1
TGTGCCAGCAGCCCCCGGACAGGGGGATCTTCCTACGAGCAGTACTTC
CASSPRTGGSSYEQYF
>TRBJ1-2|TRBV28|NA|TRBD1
TGTGCCAGCAGCACAGACCTACAGGGGCGGAGGAACTATGGCTACACCTTC
CASSTDLQGRRNYGYTF
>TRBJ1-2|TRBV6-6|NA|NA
TGTGCCAGCAGCCGGGACATAAACTATGGCTACACCTTC
CASSRDINYGYTF
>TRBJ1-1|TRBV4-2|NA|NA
TGTGCCAGCAGCCAAGTGGGGGGATTGAGGACTGAAGCTTTCTTT
CASSQVGGLRTEAFF
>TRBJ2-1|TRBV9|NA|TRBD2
TGTGCCAGCAGCGTCGTAGCGGGGGGGCCCAATGAGCAGTTCTTC
CASSVVAGGPNEQFF
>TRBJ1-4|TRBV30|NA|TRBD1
TGTGCCTGGAGGACTCGCGAGGGGGCAAGGGAAAAACTGTTTTTT
CAWRTREGAREKLFF
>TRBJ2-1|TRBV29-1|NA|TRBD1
TGCAGCGTTGAAGCCCGGGACAGCTCCTACAATGAGCAGTTCTTC
CSVEARDSSYNEQFF
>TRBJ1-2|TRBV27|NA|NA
TGTGCCAGCAGTTGGCAGGGAACGGTCGGCTACACCTTC
CASSWQGTVGYTF
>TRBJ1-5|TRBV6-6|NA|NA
TGTGCCAGCAGTGGACAGAGCTATCAGCCCCAGCATTTT
CASSGQSYQPQHF
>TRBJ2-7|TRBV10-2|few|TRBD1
TGCGCCACCAGTATCCAACAGGGGGCGGGCGAGCAGTACTTC
CATSIQQGAGEQYF
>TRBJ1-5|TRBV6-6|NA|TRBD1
TGTGCCAGCAGCCTCACGGGACAGGAGAGTGTGCCCCAGCATTTT
CASSLTGQESVPQHF
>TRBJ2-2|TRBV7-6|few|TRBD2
TGTGCCAGCAGCTCCGGACTAGCGGTAAACACCGGGGAGCTGTTTTTT
CASSSGLAVNTGELFF
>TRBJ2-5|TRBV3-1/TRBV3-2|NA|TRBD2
TGTGCCAGCAGCCAAAGCGGGGGTCAGACCCAGTACTTC
CASSQSGGQTQYF
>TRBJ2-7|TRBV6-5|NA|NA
TGTGCCAGCAGCCAGGCCGGGGTGGAGCAGTACTTC
CASSQAGVEQYF
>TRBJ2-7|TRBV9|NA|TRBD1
TGTGCCAGCAGCCCCCGACAGGGGCCCTACGAGCAGTACTTC
CASSPRQGPYEQYF
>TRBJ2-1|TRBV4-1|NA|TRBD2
TGCGCCAGCAGCCATTGGACTAGCGGGAGAAGTGAGCAGTTCTTC
CASSHWTSGRSEQFF
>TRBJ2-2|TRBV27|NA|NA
TGTGCCAGCAGACCCAAAGGGACATCTTATTCGAACACCGGGGAGCTGTTTTTT
CASRPKGTSYSNTGELFF
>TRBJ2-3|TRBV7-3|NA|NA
TGTGCCAGCAGCCTCGAGGGCAGAGACACAGATACGCAGTATTTT
CASSLEGRDTDTQYF
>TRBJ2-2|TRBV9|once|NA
TGTGCCAGCAACCCCGGTCGGGACACCGGGGAGCTGTTTTTT
CASNPGRDTGELFF
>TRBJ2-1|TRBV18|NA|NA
TGTGCCAGCTCCCCCTCGGGCGGGATGGCCTACAATGAGCAGTTCTTC
CASSPSGGMAYNEQFF
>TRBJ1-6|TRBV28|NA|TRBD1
TGTGCCAGCAACCCCCCGGACAGGGGGGGTCTTTCACCCCTCCACTTT
CASNPPDRGGLSPLHF
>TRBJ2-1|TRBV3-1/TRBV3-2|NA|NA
TGTGCCAGCAGCCAAGATAGGAGAGGCGGCGCCGGCAGTACGTACAATGAGCAGTTCTTC
CASSQDRRGGAGSTYNEQFF
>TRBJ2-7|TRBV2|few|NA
TGTGCCACCCAAACCACAGGTTCCTACGAGCAGTACTTC
CATQTTGSYEQYF
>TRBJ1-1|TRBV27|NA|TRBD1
TGTGCCAGCAGTACAGGGGCGGGGACTGAAGCTTTCTTT
CASSTGAGTEAFF
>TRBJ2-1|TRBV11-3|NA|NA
TGTGCCAGCAGCTCCCAGGGGCTGGATGAGCAGTTCTTC
CASSSQGLDEQFF
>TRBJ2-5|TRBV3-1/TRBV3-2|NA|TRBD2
TGTGCCAGCAGCCGCTACGCAGGCGGGGGTTCAGAGACCCAGTACTTC
CASSRYAGGGSETQYF
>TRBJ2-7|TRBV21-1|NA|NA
TGTGCCAGCAGCAAAGTAAAACAGGGGGCGAAAAAACTCTACGAGCAGTACTTC
CASSKVKQGAKKLYEQYF
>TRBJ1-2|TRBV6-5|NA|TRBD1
TGTGCCAGCAGCAGACAGGGCGGTGGCTACACCTTC
CASSRQGGGYTF
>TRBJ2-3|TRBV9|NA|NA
TGTGCCAGCAGCGTAGCTGGCGGGGCGAGCACAGATACGCAGTATTTT
CASSVAGGASTDTQYF